These 29 T cell receptor delta chains came from one sample sequenced in a study of gamma-delta chains in newborns, infants, children. TCRdb fed the reads to CATT. The top ten hold roughly 30% of the sample, which has under 1,500 delta-chain clones, roughly 2.3% seen once. The sample taken for sequencing was blood. These receptors were collected from a child in good health.

With regard to this clone: A far larger clone lies a single base away; this is likely a read error. The same CDR3 can be traced to other DNA sequences in this sample. The chain couples TRDV2 to TRDJ1; 10 bases align to TRDD3. CDR3 size: 15 residues. Germline CDR1 GEAIGNYY, CDR2 EKD. V trimming: 4 bases; J trimming: 3 bases; junction bases outside the gene matches: 7. The CDR3 nucleotides read TGTGCCTGTGATAAACTGGGGGATGTTTCCGATAAACTCATCTTT. Its protein product is CACDKLGDVSDKLIF.

The J gene was recorded as TRDJ1; no V gene was called; TRDD3, the D gene given by the table, was not confirmed from the DNA. The length of the CDR3 is 17 residues. CDR3 protein: CACDPLGDPGEADKLIF. CDR3 nucleotide sequence: TGTGCCTGTGATCCACTGGGGGATCCTGGGGAGGCCGATAAACTCATCTTT.

Details on this clone: A single base is all that separates this from a far larger clone, so a read error is likely. The sample contains more than one DNA sequence encoding this CDR3. The chain combines TRDV2 with TRDJ1, with TRDD3 matching 9 bases. V was pared by 3 bases and J by 0 bases, with 16 bases of the junction left unmatched. Germline V lookup: CDR1 GEAIGNYY, CDR2 EKD. The CDR3 loop spans 19 amino acids. CDR3 loop: CACDPALLGDMNYTDKLIF. The CDR3 nucleotides read TGTGCCTGTGACCCCGCCTTACTGGGGGACATGAATTACACCGATAAACTCATCTTT.

This clone was counted only a few times. A much larger clone lies one base from this, so it may be a read error. The sample contains more than one DNA sequence encoding this CDR3. The genes are TRDV2 and TRDJ3; tentatively, D is TRDD3 (6 bases). There are 19 residues in the CDR3. Germline lookup yields CDR1 GEAIGNYY and CDR2 EKD. Trimming cost V 3 bases and J 0 bases, with 17 bases left between them. The chain's CDR3 is CACDCTGGRSSWDTRQMFF. For the CDR3, the DNA is TGTGCCTGTGACTGTACCGGGGGACGAAGCTCCTGGGACACCCGACAGATGTTTTTC.

Remarks on this clone: This could be a read error, since a much larger clone is one nucleotide away. The sample has other DNA sequences that encode this CDR3 too. The V and J genes are TRDV1 and TRDJ1, with D perhaps matching TRDD3 (6 bases). V shed 6 bases and J shed 1 base, with 21 bases lying between them. Germline V gives CDR1 TSWWSYY, CDR2 QGS. The CDR3 length is 17 residues. CDR3 sequence reads: CALGFLRGGPRTDKLIF. The CDR3 bases are TGTGCTCTTGGTTTCCTGCGTGGGGGGCCTCGCACCGATAAACTCATCTTT.

This clone was seen more than once but under ten times. This may arise from a read error, as a much more abundant clone is one base away. Other DNA sequences in this sample translate to the same CDR3. V and J are TRDV1 and TRDJ1; TRDD3 matches 7 bases. The V gene's germline CDR1 is TSWWSYY and CDR2 QGS. The CDR3 is 19 residues long. The CDR3 sequence is CALGGAGSGIPMYTDKLIF. DNA of the CDR3: TGTGCCCTTGGGGGCGCAGGTTCAGGGATACCCATGTACACCGATAAACTCATCTTT.

Only a few counts were recorded for this clone. The chain has TRDV1 and TRDJ1, with a possible D match to TRDD2 (5 bases). There are 14 residues in the CDR3. V was pared by 2 bases and J by 13 bases, with 20 bases between. Germline assignment: CDR1 TSWWSYY and CDR2 QGS. CDR3 amino acids: CALGEKGPPCPSIF. The DNA of the CDR3 is TGTGCTCTTGGGGAAAAAGGGCCCCCGTGCCCTTCCATCTTT.

By share of the sample, this clone is large. Distinct nucleotide sequences in the sample also encode this CDR3. The CDR3 sequence: CACDTVRGLAGANSREDTDKLIF. The CDR3 DNA is TGTGCCTGTGACACCGTACGGGGGTTAGCTGGGGCTAATTCGAGGGAGGACACCGATAAACTCATCTTT. The chain employs TRDV2 and TRDJ1; D is possibly TRDD3 (6 bases). The CDR3 is 23 residues long. The germline V gene encodes CDR1 GEAIGNYY and CDR2 EKD. V shed 0 bases and J shed 0 bases, with 34 bases lying between them.

Note on this clone: Other nucleotide sequences in the sample specify the same CDR3. The chain uses TRDV1 and TRDJ1; maybe TRDD2 (9 bases). Between the trimmed V and J ends, which lost 2 bases and 4 bases, there was a span of 23 bases. CDR3 length: 18 residues. Looked up from germline, CDR1 is TSWWSYY and CDR2 is QGS. The CDR3 DNA reads as TGTGCTCTTGGGGAAAGGCCTTCCTACATAACTGGGGGCGATAAACTCATCTTT. This encodes CALGERPSYITGGDKLIF.

By share, this clone counts as medium-sized. A much larger clone sits a single nucleotide away, making a read error possible. The J gene is TRDJ4, the V gene TRAV29/DV5; D is possibly TRDD3 (6 bases). The germline V gene encodes CDR1 NSMFDY and CDR2 ISSIKDK. The CDR3 spans 13 residues. CDR3 residues: CAASWGWTRSLIF. The CDR3 DNA reads as TGTGCAGCATCTTGGGGATGGACCAGATCCCTGATCTTT.

In the case of this clone: This may arise from a read error, as a much more abundant clone is one base away. The chain couples TRDV1 to TRDJ1; the D call may be TRDD2 or TRDD3 (6 bases each). The CDR3 has 19 amino acids. Trimming removed 2 bases at V and 3 bases at J, with 25 bases between. CDR1 TSWWSYY and CDR2 QGS come from the germline V gene. Here the CDR3 DNA reads TGTGCTCTTGGGGAAATACCGTTCCTATCCCTCTACTGGGCCGATAAACTCATCTTT. Its protein is CALGEIPFLSLYWADKLIF.

The table lists this clone with a few counts. The protein TCRdb gives is from a much larger clone and does not agree with this DNA's translation at residue 10, likely a read error; the protein shown here comes from the DNA. This sequence joins TRDV2 and TRDJ3; D perhaps matches TRDD3 (6 bases). V was shortened by 1 base and J by 1 base, with 22 bases between the two germline ends. In germline, CDR1 is GEAIGNYY, CDR2 EKD. The CDR3 loop spans 21 amino acids. Here the CDR3 DNA reads TGTGCCTGTGACACGCCGCCTAACCTACCGGGGGAATCCTGGGACACCCGACAGATGTTTTTC. Protein product: CACDTPPNLPGESWDTRQMFF.

This clone showed up just a few times. A much larger clone sits a single nucleotide away, making a read error possible. The chain couples TRDV2 to TRDJ3, with 8 bases that match TRDD3. The germline V gene has CDR1 GEAIGNYY and CDR2 EKD. This CDR3 spans 20 amino acids. The CDR3 is CACDSGAGGTRSWGTRQMFF. The CDR3, as DNA: TGTGCCTGTGACTCGGGGGCTGGGGGAACTCGCTCCTGGGGCACCCGACAGATGTTTTTC.

By sample share, this clone is large (0.1 to 1%). This sample also contains other DNA sequences that code for the same CDR3. V and J are TRDV2 and TRDJ3; 9 nucleotides match TRDD3. The CDR3 length is 21 residues. With 3 bases clipped from V and 0 bases from J, the junction kept 14 bases outside the gene matches. Germline V lookup: CDR1 GEAIGNYY, CDR2 EKD. This CDR3 is CACDVVLGDHPSSWDTRQMFF. CDR3 coding DNA: TGTGCCTGTGACGTCGTACTGGGGGACCATCCCAGCTCCTGGGACACCCGACAGATGTTTTTC.

For this clone: Translating this DNA gives a protein that differs at residue 7 from the TCRdb one, which belongs to a much larger clone; a read error is likely, and the protein shown is this translation. This rearrangement joins TRDV2 to TRDJ1; 7 positions match TRDD3. V lost 1 base and J lost 1; bases outside the gene matches: 8. This CDR3 is 16 amino acids long. Germline lookup yields CDR1 GEAIGNYY and CDR2 EKD. CDR3 sequence: CACDTRALGATDKLIF. The CDR3 DNA reads TGTGCCTGTGACACGAGGGCTCTGGGGGCCACCGATAAACTCATCTTT.

The chain combines TRDV1 with TRDJ1; 9 bases match TRDD3. Per germline, CDR1 TSWWSYY and CDR2 QGS. V lost 0 bases to trimming and J lost 4 bases; unmatched junction nucleotides: 18. This CDR3 has 20 amino acids. The CDR3 coding sequence is TGTGCTCTTGGGGAACTAGTTAATGTCCGGGGGATACCCGGGGGCGATAAACTCATCTTT. This gives the protein CALGELVNVRGIPGGDKLIF.

With regard to this clone: Since a far larger clone is one base different, this is likely a read error. The chain combines TRDV2 with TRDJ1; 9 nucleotides match TRDD3. This CDR3 region has 20 residues. Germline trimming cut 4 bases from V and 0 bases from J; bases unmatched to any gene: 20. The germline V gene has CDR1 GEAIGNYY and CDR2 EKD. In nucleotides, the CDR3 is TGTGCCTGTGATCCCGTACTGGGGGACCAGCCTCCACCTTACACCGATAAACTCATCTTT. Encoded protein: CACDPVLGDQPPPYTDKLIF.

This clone is labeled large. The sample carries other DNA sequences with the same CDR3. The V gene is TRDV3, the J gene TRDJ1; D unclear. Germline CDR1 and CDR2: TVYSNPD and GDNSRS (reference sequence). Trimming removed 0 bases at V and 0 bases at J, with 17 bases between. CDR3 length: 16 amino acids. The CDR3: CAFRVTTEVYTDKLIF. The CDR3, as DNA: TGTGCCTTTAGGGTTACTACGGAGGTTTACACCGATAAACTCATCTTT.

This clone is large (0.1 to 1%) in the sample. In the same sample, other DNA sequences code for this CDR3. In nucleotides, the CDR3 is TGTGCCTGTGACAACCTAAGGGCCACCTGGGACACCCGACAGATGTTTTTC. This sequence encodes CACDNLRATWDTRQMFF. The V gene is TRDV2, the J gene TRDJ3; D gene ambiguous. Trimming left V 2 bases short and J 2 bases short, with 12 bases between. Germline-derived CDR1 and CDR2 are GEAIGNYY and EKD. The CDR3 has 17 residues.

This clone showed up just a few times. A single base separates this from a much larger clone, so it may be a read error. The sample carries other DNA sequences with the same CDR3. The rearrangement links TRDV2 to TRDJ1, with TRDD3 matching over 11 bases. Unmatched junction bases numbered 11, after V lost 0 bases and J lost 0 bases. The length of the CDR3 is 19 residues. Germline assignment: CDR1 GEAIGNYY and CDR2 EKD. Here the CDR3 reads CACDTVGVGDTLYTDKLIF. Here the CDR3 DNA reads TGTGCCTGTGACACCGTCGGGGTGGGGGATACGCTGTACACCGATAAACTCATCTTT.

On this clone: This may come from a read error, since a much larger clone is one base off. The chain has TRDV2 and TRDJ3, with 9 bases aligning to TRDD3. V was pared by 5 bases and J by 0 bases, with 10 bases of the junction left unmatched. Per the germline V gene, CDR1 is GEAIGNYY and CDR2 is EKD. This CDR3 is 19 amino acids long. The CDR3: CACGLLGDKGSWDTRQMFF. In DNA, the CDR3 is TGTGCCTGTGGCCTACTGGGGGACAAAGGCTCCTGGGACACCCGACAGATGTTTTTC.

This clone was detected only a few times. A much more abundant neighbour one base away suggests this may be a read error. The same CDR3 can be traced to other DNA sequences in this sample. The CDR3 DNA reads as TGTGCCTGTGACCCCCTTGGGGGGAAGTCTGGGGGATATGTCACCGATAAACTCATCTTT. It is translated as CACDPLGGKSGGYVTDKLIF. The chain links TRDV2 to TRDJ1, with 10 bases lining up with TRDD3. Germline assignment: CDR1 GEAIGNYY and CDR2 EKD. The CDR3 is 20 amino acids. The V segment lost 3 bases and the J segment 1 base; nucleotides outside the gene matches: 19.

This clone counts as large. Different DNA sequences within this sample yield the same CDR3. This chain links TRDV2 with TRDJ1, with 10 bases fitting TRDD3. The germline V gene has CDR1 GEAIGNYY and CDR2 EKD. The V gene end was trimmed by 2 bases and the J gene end by 0 bases; junction bases not matched to a gene: 5. This CDR3 has 16 residues. This chain's CDR3 is CACDMVGDTNTDKLIF. DNA of the CDR3: TGTGCCTGTGACATGGTGGGGGATACTAACACCGATAAACTCATCTTT.

J gene TRDJ2 was identified, but the V gene was not called; no check of the table's D call, TRDD3, against the DNA was made. CDR3 length: 22 residues. CDR3 coding DNA: TGTGCTCTTGGGGGACACGACCGCTACCTCTGGGCACTGGAGAGTAATACAGCACAACTCTTCTTT. The encoded protein is CALGGHDRYLWALESNTAQLFF.

Within the sample, this clone is medium-sized (0.01 to 0.1%). This is likely an artifact of a read error, given a far larger clone one base away. The chain couples TRDV1 to TRDJ1, with D possibly being TRDD2 (6 bases). CDR1 TSWWSYY and CDR2 QGS come from the germline V gene. The CDR3 runs to 18 residues. DNA for the CDR3: TGTGCTCTTGGGGTGCCGTTAGGTCCTACCGTTTACTTCGATAAACCCATCTTT. Amino acid sequence: CALGVPLGPTVYFDKPIF.

Points on this clone: This DNA translates differently at residue 3 from the TCRdb protein, which is that of a much larger clone; a read error is likely, and the protein shown is the DNA's own translation. V and J are TRDV3 and TRDJ1, with 11 bases aligning to TRDD3. This CDR3 is built from 19 residues. V lost 5 bases, J lost 4 bases, and 24 bases stayed unmatched. Germline CDR1 is TVYSNPD and CDR2 is GDNSRS (reference sequence). The chain's CDR3 is CALTIHLAYWGIWGDKLIF. The DNA for the CDR3 is TGTGCCCTTACGATTCACCTTGCGTACTGGGGGATATGGGGCGATAAACTCATCTTT.

This clone was counted between two and nine times. This likely reflects a read error, since a far larger clone is one base away. Other DNA sequences in this sample translate to the same CDR3. V and J are TRDV2 and TRDJ1; 7 nucleotides match TRDD3. The CDR3 contains 18 residues. Germline values: CDR1 GEAIGNYY, CDR2 EKD. CDR3 loop: CACDTAVLGTVYTDKLIF. For the CDR3, the DNA is TGTGCCTGTGACACCGCGGTACTGGGGACCGTGTACACCGATAAACTTATCTTT.

This clone was counted a few times. TCRdb lists a protein that is different at residue 6 from the translated DNA; the protein given here uses the DNA translation. This chain uses TRDV1 with TRDJ1, with TRDD3 matching 8 bases. The CDR3 runs 18 residues. Germline assignment: CDR1 TSWWSYY and CDR2 QGS. V lost 2 bases, J lost 5 bases, and 16 bases stayed unmatched. As DNA, the CDR3 is TGTGCTCTTGGGGAAGGGTATAGATTGGTACTGGGGGGGGATAAACTCATCTTT. Its translation is CALGEGYRLVLGGDKLIF.

Notes on this clone: TCRdb has a much larger clone's protein, which differs at residue 13 from the translation of this DNA, likely because of a read error; what is shown is the protein translated from the DNA. The chain couples TRDV2 to TRDJ3, with 8 bases aligning to TRDD3. The CDR3 covers 18 residues. Germline V gene sequence: CDR1 GEAIGNYY, CDR2 EKD. CDR3 in amino acids: CACDTGWGNSWDIRQMFF. The CDR3 DNA is TGTGCCTGTGACACCGGCTGGGGGAACTCCTGGGACATCCGACAGATGTTTTTC.